The entry that follows covers one TCR beta chain sequence. Both subsets, CD45RA+ naive and CD45RA-negative memory, were split from the CD4+ cells. V lost 5 bases and J 5 bases, leaving 16 bases between the germline ends. Germline V gene sequence: CDR1 SGHTA, CDR2 FQGTGA. The CDR3 is 15 residues long. The sample is drawn from a study of shared clonotypes between healthy human individuals. For the study at large: Every donor yielded three CD4 naive, three CD4 memory, two CD8 naive and one CD8 memory plate.

Profiling relied on immunoSEQ multiplex PCR, and the TCRdb table lists in-frame clones only, not all of them. Among about 1.1 million clones listed, around 82% were seen once. The specimen sequenced was memory CD4+ T cells from PBMCs. Subset noted: CD45RA-negative fraction. The source is a man in his late teens or twenties in good health. Some clones in this sample may be carry-over from other donors' samples. J is TRBJ1-5 and V is TRBV7-3; no definite D call. The CDR3 DNA follows: TGTGCCAGCAGCAGAACTTGGACGGAGGATCAGCCCCAGCATTTT. As protein: CASSRTWTEDQPQHF. The whole variable domain, filled in from reference TRBV7-3 and TRBJ1-5, reads GAGVSQTPSNKVTEKGKYVELRCDPISGHTALYWYRQSLGQGPEFLIYFQGTGAADDSGLPNDRFFAVRPEGSVSTLKIQRTERGDSAVYLCASSRTWTEDQPQHFGDGTRLSIL.